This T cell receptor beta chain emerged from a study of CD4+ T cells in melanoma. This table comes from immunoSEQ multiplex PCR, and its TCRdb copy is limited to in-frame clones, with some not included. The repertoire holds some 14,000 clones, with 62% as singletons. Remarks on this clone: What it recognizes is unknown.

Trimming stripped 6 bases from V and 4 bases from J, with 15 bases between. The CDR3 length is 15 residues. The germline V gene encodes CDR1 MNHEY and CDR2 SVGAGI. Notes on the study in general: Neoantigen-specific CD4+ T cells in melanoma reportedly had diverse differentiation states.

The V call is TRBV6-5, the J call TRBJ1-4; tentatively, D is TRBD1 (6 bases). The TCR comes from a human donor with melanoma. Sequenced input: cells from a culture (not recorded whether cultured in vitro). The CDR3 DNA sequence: TGTGCCAGCAGCTATGACAGGAGCCATAATGAAAAACTGTTTTTT. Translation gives CASSYDRSHNEKLFF.